The 18 T cell receptor beta chains below come from one sample, sequenced in a study of blood T cell repertoires in COVID-19. Produced via immunoSEQ multiplex PCR; TCRdb's table is partial and in-frame only. This sample has some 46,000 clones, with over 75% found just once. The source material was peripheral blood. The receptors stem from a middle-aged man with acute or convalescent COVID-19.

About this clone itself: This sample includes further DNA sequences coding for the same CDR3. The genes are TRBV3-1 (or the pseudogene TRBV3-2) and TRBJ1-2; possible D gene TRBD1, 5 bases. The CDR3 consists of 12 residues. Germline CDR1 LGHDT, CDR2 YNNKEL (reference sequence). The V end lost 0 bases, the J end lost 7 bases, and 6 bases lay between the germline ends. This CDR3 is CASSQERGGYTF. Here the CDR3 DNA reads TGTGCCAGCAGCCAAGAAAGGGGTGGCTACACCTTC.

This clone was detected only once. The chain carries TRBV5-8 and TRBJ1-6; D not certain. Trimming took 3 bases from V and 5 from J, leaving 21 bases between them. The germline gives CDR1 SGHTS, CDR2 YDEGEE. CDR3 length: 18 amino acids. The CDR3 DNA reads as TGTGCCAGCAGCTCCGAATCGAGAGGACCCGGGAATAATTCACCCCTCCACTTT. As protein: CASSSESRGPGNNSPLHF.

The V call is TRBV6-2 or TRBV6-3, the J call TRBJ1-2; D not certain. This CDR3 contains 14 residues. CDR1 and CDR2 (germline): MNHEY, SVGEGT. Trimming cost V 2 bases and J 2 bases, with 9 bases left between them. The CDR3: CASSYSRLNYGYTF. The CDR3 DNA follows: TGTGCCAGCAGTTACAGCAGACTCAACTATGGCTACACCTTC.

The chain carries TRBV4-2 and TRBJ1-4; tentative D call: TRBD1 (6 bases). This CDR3 contains 16 residues. Per germline, CDR1 LGHNA and CDR2 YNFKEQ. Trimming pared 1 base from V and 3 bases from J, leaving 12 bases between. The CDR3 DNA reads as TGTGCCAGCAGCCAAGTATTGGGGGCGGCTAATGAAAAACTGTTTTTT. Residues: CASSQVLGAANEKLFF.

This clone was seen a handful of times. The chain employs TRBV2 and TRBJ2-1; TRBD1 aligns across 8 bases. The trim removed 5 bases at V and 3 bases at J, leaving 6 bases unmatched. Germline-derived CDR1 and CDR2 are SNHLY and FYNNEI. CDR3 length: 15 residues. CDR3 amino acids: CASSNGQGRYNEQFF. Here the CDR3 DNA reads TGTGCCAGCAGTAATGGACAGGGCCGCTACAATGAGCAGTTCTTC.

This chain's CDR3 is CASTRTGNNSPLHF. The CDR3 region has the DNA TGTGCCAGCACTAGGACAGGGAATAATTCACCCCTCCACTTT. The chain combines TRBV6-5 with TRBJ1-6; 8 nucleotides line up with TRBD1. The CDR3 has 14 residues. The J segment lost 5 bases and the V segment lost 7 bases, leaving 4 bases of the junction unmatched. Germline lookup yields CDR1 MNHEY and CDR2 SVGAGI.

CDR3 in amino acids: CASSLRSGLEELFF. Here the CDR3 DNA reads TGTGCCAGCAGCTTACGTTCTGGTCTAGAGGAGCTGTTTTTT. V usage is TRBV7-9 and J usage is TRBJ2-2; D call uncertain. Trimming pared 2 bases from V and 10 bases from J, leaving 14 bases between. From germline, CDR1 is SEHNR and CDR2 FQNEAQ (reference sequence). This CDR3 spans 14 amino acids.

The rearrangement links TRBV27 to TRBJ2-4; TRBD2 aligns across 7 bases. The germline V gene encodes CDR1 MNHEY and CDR2 SMNVEV (reference sequence). CDR3 size: 16 residues. V lost 5 bases and J lost 1; bases outside the gene matches: 8. The CDR3 DNA follows: TGTGCCAGCAGTCCGACGTGGGGGGGGGCCAAAAACATTCAGTACTTC. Translating gives CASSPTWGGAKNIQYF.

V usage is TRBV30 and J usage is TRBJ1-5, with D perhaps TRBD1 (5 bases). This CDR3 is built from 14 residues. V lost 1 base to trimming and J lost 3 bases, with 10 bases between them. Germline-derived CDR1 and CDR2 are GTSNPN and SVGIG (reference sequence). The CDR3 bases are TGTGCCTGGAGTGCGGGACTAGACAATCAGCCCCAGCATTTT. This codes for CAWSAGLDNQPQHF.

The chain joins TRBV6-1 to TRBJ2-3; 7 nucleotides line up with TRBD2. CDR3 size: 15 residues. Germline V gene lookup returns CDR1 MNHNS and CDR2 SASEGT. V dropped 0 bases and J dropped 4; count of bases not matched to a gene: 4. The CDR3 DNA reads as TGTGCCAGCAGTGAAGCAAGGAGCGGGGCAGATACGCAGTATTTT. It translates to CASSEARSGADTQYF.

The chain is built from TRBV2 and TRBJ1-2, with D possibly TRBD1 on 5 matching bases. Trimming cost V 4 bases and J 4 bases, with 19 bases left between them. This CDR3 region has 16 residues. Germline assignment: CDR1 SNHLY and CDR2 FYNNEI. The CDR3, as DNA: TGTGCCAGCAGTGCCCCTGGGGAAGGGGCTGCCTATGGCTACACCTTC. It translates to CASSAPGEGAAYGYTF.

The chain links TRBV4-3 to TRBJ2-3; 10 bases are shared with TRBD1. The V segment lost 7 bases and the J segment 4 bases; nucleotides outside the gene matches: 8. Per the germline V gene, CDR1 is LGHNA and CDR2 is YSLEER. The CDR3 is 15 residues long. The CDR3 DNA is TGCGCCAGCAATAAGGGACAGGGGAGGGCAGATACGCAGTATTTT. Translation gives CASNKGQGRADTQYF.

DNA of the CDR3: TGCAGCGCAGATGAGGCGGGACAGGGATACTATGGCTACACCTTC. It is translated as CSADEAGQGYYGYTF. J is TRBJ1-2 and V is TRBV29-1, with 9 bases aligning to TRBD1. The ends lost 7 bases at V and 3 bases at J; junction bases unmatched: 12. Germline V gene lookup returns CDR1 SQVTM and CDR2 ANQGSEA. The CDR3 runs 15 residues.

The chain links TRBV5-1 to TRBJ2-2; 9 bases match TRBD1. There are 16 residues in the CDR3. The germline V gene has CDR1 SGHRS and CDR2 YFSETQ. Germline trimming cut 3 bases from V and 5 bases from J; bases unmatched to any gene: 8. The CDR3 nucleotides are TGCGCCAGCAGCTGGGGGGACAGGGATAGAACCGGGGAGCTGTTTTTT. Its protein product is CASSWGDRDRTGELFF.

This clone was seen only once. This chain joins TRBV5-6 and TRBJ2-7; TRBD1 matches 10 bases. Trimming took 0 bases from V and 3 from J; bases not matched to a gene: 3. Germline V lookup: CDR1 SGHDT, CDR2 YYEEEE. The length of the CDR3 is 15 residues. CDR3 sequence: CASSLEGQGFYEQYF. The CDR3 DNA follows: TGTGCCAGCAGCTTGGAGGGACAGGGGTTCTACGAGCAGTACTTC.

This clone was observed a few times. The rearrangement joins TRBV5-6 to TRBJ1-1; D is perhaps TRBD1 (5 bases). V lost 0 bases, J lost 1 base, and 13 bases lay in between. The length of the CDR3 is 16 residues. CDR1 is SGHDT and CDR2 is YYEEEE in the germline V gene. CDR3 coding DNA: TGTGCCAGCAGCTTGGTCGAGGGACTGGCGAACACTGAAGCTTTCTTT. Translating it yields CASSLVEGLANTEAFF.

The gene calls are TRBV28 and TRBJ2-2, with D possibly matching TRBD2 (5 bases). Germline V lookup: CDR1 MDHEN, CDR2 SYDVKM. The CDR3 totals 14 residues. Trimming left V 6 bases short and J 6 bases short, with 14 bases between. Here the CDR3 reads CASSLNGVPGELFF. CDR3 DNA: TGTGCCAGCAGCCTCAACGGGGTTCCCGGGGAGCTGTTTTTT.

The rearrangement uses TRBV2 and TRBJ2-1, with 7 bases identical to TRBD1. Germline-derived CDR1 and CDR2 are SNHLY and FYNNEI. After removal of 8 bases from V and 0 bases from J, the junction contained 7 bases not matched to a gene. The CDR3 sequence is 15 residues long. The CDR3 nucleotides read TGTGCCAGCGGGGGACAGTCGATCTCCTACAATGAGCAGTTCTTC. Its translation is CASGGQSISYNEQFF.